The 25 T cell receptor beta chains reported below all come from one sample, sequenced in a study of cytomegalovirus exposure and HLA in healthy donors (dated by TCRdb to the late 2010s). Library preparation used the immunoSEQ multiplex PCR assay. For the multiplex PCR, a mixture combining 60 forward primers for TCR Vbeta segments and 13 reverse primers for TCR Jbeta segments was used. TCRdb re-hosts the immuneACCESS table, in-frame sequences only. Its copies lack some clones; in the studies checked, an unresolved V gene accounts for under half of them, and the cause for the rest is not known. The sample yields about 98,000 clones; more than 60% were counted once. Together, the top ten hold roughly 9.8% of the sample. Sequencing was performed on PBMCs. Receptors were obtained from a young man in good health and CMV-seropositive.

This clone was counted a single time. The chain carries TRBV7-6 and TRBJ2-6; TRBD2 might be the D (5 bases). The CDR3 totals 15 residues. V shed 5 bases and J shed 2 bases, with 10 bases lying between them. Germline V gene lookup returns CDR1 SGHVS and CDR2 FNYEAQ. The CDR3 region has the DNA TGTGCCAGCAGCAAAGACGGGGCTGGGGCCAACGTCCTGACTTTC. It is translated as CASSKDGAGANVLTF.

The chain recombines TRBV25-1 with TRBJ2-1, with a tentative D call TRBD2 (5 bases). This CDR3 region has 13 residues. Germline lookup yields CDR1 MGHDK and CDR2 SYGVNS. V lost 4 bases to trimming and J lost 3 bases, with 7 bases between them. The DNA of the CDR3 is TGTGCCAGCAGTGTCCGGGGCTACAATGAGCAGTTCTTC. Its translation: CASSVRGYNEQFF. Using reference TRBV25-1 and TRBJ2-1 for the parts outside the CDR3, the full variable domain is EADIYQTPRYLVIGTGKKITLECSQTMGHDKMYWYQQDPGMELHLIHYSYGVNSTEKGDLSSESTVSRIRTEHFPLTLESARPSHTSQYLCASSVRGYNEQFFGPGTRLTVL.

V gene TRBV5-1 combines with J gene TRBJ2-2, with 7 nucleotides matching TRBD2. There are 13 residues in the CDR3. CDR1 is SGHRS and CDR2 is YFSETQ in the germline V gene. With V trimmed by 3 bases and J by 7 bases, 3 bases remained unmatched. CDR3 residues: CASSSSGGGELFF. The CDR3 bases are TGCGCCAGCAGCTCGTCGGGAGGCGGGGAGCTGTTTTTT.

The V and J genes are TRBV6-1 and TRBJ2-7; 9 nucleotides align to TRBD1. This CDR3 comprises 13 residues. Germline lookup yields CDR1 MNHNS and CDR2 SASEGT. Trimming at V came to 1 base and at J to 6 bases, leaving 1 base not matched to a gene. The CDR3 sequence is CASSEGTGVEQYF. Here the CDR3 DNA reads TGTGCCAGCAGTGAAGGGACAGGGGTCGAGCAGTACTTC.

The chain uses TRBV5-1 and TRBJ1-5; D is possibly TRBD1 (5 bases). The CDR3 has 15 amino acids. The germline CDR1 and CDR2 sequences are SGHRS and YFSETQ. The V end lost 4 bases, the J end lost 2 bases, and 13 bases lay between the germline ends. The CDR3 DNA sequence: TGCGCCAGCAGCCCGGCAGGGTTTGGCAATCAGCCCCAGCATTTT. This gives the protein CASSPAGFGNQPQHF.

This rearrangement joins TRBV7-9 to TRBJ1-1; TRBD1 matches 9 bases. After removal of 2 bases from V and 8 bases from J, the junction contained 6 bases not matched to a gene. The CDR3 contains 14 residues. Germline V gives CDR1 SEHNR, CDR2 FQNEAQ (reference sequence). This CDR3 reads CASSLIAGTGEAFF. The CDR3 bases are TGTGCCAGCAGCTTAATAGCGGGGACAGGGGAAGCTTTCTTT.

This clone came up a few times. CDR3: CASSETGIRPQHF. CDR3 DNA: TGTGCCAGCAGTGAAACGGGTATCCGGCCCCAGCATTTT. This chain links TRBV2 with TRBJ1-5; D unresolved. Germline CDR1 is SNHLY and CDR2 is FYNNEI. The V end was cut by 2 bases, the J end by 9 bases, with 11 bases between. This CDR3 has 13 residues.

The chain uses TRBV28 and TRBJ2-1; 8 nucleotides line up with TRBD1. Germline V gene lookup returns CDR1 MDHEN and CDR2 SYDVKM. The junction had 10 bases not matched to a gene; V was cut back by 8 bases and J by 7 bases. This CDR3 comprises 14 residues. CDR3 DNA: TGTGCCAGCGGACTGTGGACAGGGAGTAATGAGCAGTTCTTC. Translation: CASGLWTGSNEQFF.

This CDR3 reads CASSFSGRDSNQPQHF. In DNA, the CDR3 is TGTGCCAGCAGTTTTTCCGGCAGGGATAGCAATCAGCCCCAGCATTTT. The rearrangement uses TRBV28 and TRBJ1-5; D may be TRBD1 (5 bases). Trimming pared 3 bases from V and 0 bases from J, leaving 12 bases between. The CDR3 runs 16 residues. In germline, CDR1 is MDHEN, CDR2 SYDVKM.

V usage is TRBV5-1 and J usage is TRBJ1-4, with D possibly being TRBD1 (6 bases). Germline V gene sequence: CDR1 SGHRS, CDR2 YFSETQ. This CDR3 has 19 amino acids. V lost 0 bases and J lost 5, with 23 bases in between. The chain's CDR3 is CASSLGILRTVKANEKLFF. The CDR3 DNA reads as TGCGCCAGCAGCTTGGGGATACTACGGACAGTGAAAGCAAATGAAAAACTGTTTTTT.

The CDR3 DNA reads as TGTGCCAGCAGCAGGGGCCGGAATGAAAAACTGTTTTTT. Translating gives CASSRGRNEKLFF. The genes are TRBV6-1 and TRBJ1-4; D is possibly TRBD1 (6 bases). CDR1 is MNHNS, CDR2 SASEGT, per germline. The V and J ends lost 6 bases and 5 bases respectively, with 10 bases between them. The CDR3 has 13 amino acids.

The V gene is TRBV29-1, the J gene TRBJ1-4; TRBD1 agrees at 7 bases. The germline V gene has CDR1 SQVTM and CDR2 ANQGSEA. After removal of 4 bases from V and 4 bases from J, the junction contained 0 bases not matched to a gene. This CDR3 has 12 residues. CDR3 sequence (DNA): TGCAGCGTTGGACAGGGTAATGAAAAACTGTTTTTT. Protein: CSVGQGNEKLFF.

The chain employs TRBV2 and TRBJ1-1, with 7 nucleotides matching TRBD1. The CDR3 has 12 amino acids. J gave up 5 bases and V 8 bases, and 5 bases lay outside the gene matches. Germline V gene data show CDR1 as SNHLY and CDR2 as FYNNEI. The CDR3 spells CASQGGLTEAFF. The DNA of the CDR3 is TGTGCCAGCCAGGGGGGTTTGACTGAAGCTTTCTTT.

The gene calls are TRBV6-1 and TRBJ1-3; a possible D gene is TRBD1 (6 bases). V was clipped by 8 bases and J by 4 bases, with 12 bases between them. The germline CDR1 and CDR2 sequences are MNHNS and SASEGT. This CDR3 contains 13 residues. As DNA, the CDR3 is TGTGCCAGCCAGACAGGAGTCGGAAACACCATATATTTT. The encoded protein is CASQTGVGNTIYF.

The V call is TRBV4-1, the J call TRBJ2-7; the match to TRBD2 covers 8 bases. The V gene's germline CDR1 is MGHRA and CDR2 YSYEKL. V was clipped by 0 bases and J by 3 bases; unmatched bases: 7. The CDR3 runs 16 residues. CDR3 in DNA: TGCGCCAGCAGCCAAGAAAGACGGGGGGGCCTCTACGAGCAGTACTTC. It specifies CASSQERRGGLYEQYF.

There are a few counts of this clone. J is TRBJ1-6 and V is TRBV15, with TRBD1 matching over 9 bases. V lost 5 bases and J lost 10; bases outside the gene matches: 12. The CDR3 loop spans 16 amino acids. CDR1 LNHNV and CDR2 YYDKDF come from the germline V gene (reference sequence). Here the CDR3 reads CATSQRRGQGPSPLHF. In DNA form, the CDR3 reads TGTGCCACCAGCCAACGGCGGGGACAGGGTCCCTCACCCCTCCACTTT.

V usage is TRBV5-1 and J usage is TRBJ2-2; 11 bases agree with TRBD1. The length of the CDR3 is 15 residues. Germline loops: CDR1 SGHRS, CDR2 YFSETQ. V was pared by 0 bases and J by 6 bases, with 1 base of the junction left unmatched. The CDR3 here is CASSLEGQGAGELFF. The CDR3 nucleotides read TGCGCCAGCAGCTTGGAGGGACAGGGGGCCGGGGAGCTGTTTTTT.

The CDR3 protein is CASSGGTGNLGGNQPQHF. The DNA of the CDR3 is TGTGCCAGCAGTGGGGGTACAGGGAACCTAGGTGGCAATCAGCCCCAGCATTTT. V and J are TRBV6-1 and TRBJ1-5; TRBD1 might be the D (6 bases). Germline CDR1 is MNHNS and CDR2 is SASEGT. Deletions cut 4 bases from V and 2 bases from J, with 21 bases between. The CDR3 runs 18 residues.

The V gene is TRBV11-2, the J gene TRBJ2-5, with D tentatively TRBD2 (5 bases). CDR1 is SGHAT and CDR2 is FQNNGV in the germline V gene. CDR3 size: 13 residues. V was clipped by 5 bases and J by 2 bases, with 9 bases between them. The CDR3 DNA reads as TGTGCCAGCAGCCCCAGACTACAAGAGACCCAGTACTTC. Translating it yields CASSPRLQETQYF.

This clone was counted only a few times. V usage is TRBV5-4 and J usage is TRBJ2-1; 9 bases agree with TRBD2. Germline V gene lookup returns CDR1 SGHNT and CDR2 YYREEE (reference sequence). J lost 5 bases, V lost 1 base, and 4 bases had no gene match. This CDR3 has 15 amino acids. The CDR3 DNA follows: TGTGCCAGCAGCTTGAAGCGGGGGGCCGACAATGAGCAGTTCTTC. The encoded protein is CASSLKRGADNEQFF.

In this sample, this clone turned up a few times. The chain has TRBV27 and TRBJ2-1; D is perhaps TRBD1 (6 bases). Germline assignment: CDR1 MNHEY and CDR2 SMNVEV (reference sequence). V dropped 6 bases and J dropped 10 bases, with 16 bases sitting between them. The CDR3 is 13 residues long. CDR3 in amino acids: CASSKTRGVEQFF. In DNA, the CDR3 is TGTGCCAGCAGCAAGACCAGGGGCGTCGAGCAGTTCTTC.

The rearrangement uses TRBV7-9 and TRBJ2-5, with 7 bases that match TRBD1. J gave up 4 bases and V 2 bases, and 4 bases lay outside the gene matches. The CDR3 loop spans 14 amino acids. The germline gives CDR1 SEHNR, CDR2 FQNEAQ (reference sequence). CDR3 sequence: CASSLQSGGETQYF. The DNA of the CDR3 is TGTGCCAGCAGCTTACAATCAGGGGGAGAGACCCAGTACTTC.

This clone turned up a few times. The V gene is TRBV6-5, the J gene TRBJ1-2; 7 bases fit TRBD1. The V gene's germline CDR1 is MNHEY and CDR2 SVGAGI. J was trimmed by 4 bases and V by 6 bases; bases with no gene match: 11. The CDR3 consists of 15 residues. In DNA, the CDR3 is TGTGCCAGCAGCCCTCAGGGGGGAGCTTCCTATGGCTACACCTTC. This encodes CASSPQGGASYGYTF.

The chain joins TRBV5-1 to TRBJ2-1; 10 nucleotides line up with TRBD1. J gave up 0 bases and V 7 bases, and 4 bases lay outside the gene matches. This CDR3 region has 15 residues. The germline CDR1 and CDR2 sequences are SGHRS and YFSETQ. CDR3 in DNA: TGCGCCAGCCTCAGGACAGGGGGCTCCTACAATGAGCAGTTCTTC. It specifies CASLRTGGSYNEQFF.

The CDR3 sequence: CASSVDSRSYTQYF. The CDR3 DNA sequence: TGTGCCAGCAGTGTGGACAGCCGGTCTTATACGCAGTATTTT. This chain links TRBV6-4 with TRBJ2-3; a possible D gene is TRBD1 (6 bases). Germline CDR1 MRHNA, CDR2 SNTAGT. This CDR3 has 14 residues. The V and J ends lost 4 bases and 7 bases respectively, with 15 bases between them.